These T cell receptor beta chains were read from a single sample in a study of cytomegalovirus exposure and HLA in healthy donors. Libraries were prepared by immunoSEQ multiplex PCR; TCRdb keeps only in-frame clonotypes and omits some of them. The table lists 150,000 to 200,000 clones, approximately 71% of them singletons, with about 7.7% in the top ten. Material: PBMCs. All receptors come from a woman aged 40 to 50 in good health and CMV-seropositive. Each CDR3 is given with its conserved first and last residue. Fields, in order: D gene, J gene, V gene, clone size, CDR3 protein, CDR3 DNA. A D gene is named only where the DNA matches it firmly. The size of a clone is reported for some rows only, either as once, few or many, or as a class for expanded clones.

.,TRBJ2-1,TRBV5-8,.,CASSLATGSYNEQFF,TGTGCCAGCAGCTTGGCCACGGGATCCTACAATGAGCAGTTCTTC
TRBD2,TRBJ2-1,TRBV19,.,CASSLPGVTSGRIRLNEQFF,TGTGCCAGTAGTCTCCCAGGGGTGACTAGCGGGAGGATAAGGTTGAATGAGCAGTTCTTC
.,TRBJ2-3,TRBV15,few,CATSRASTDTQYF,TGTGCCACCAGCAGAGCGAGCACAGATACGCAGTATTTT
.,TRBJ1-2,TRBV7-8,.,CASSPDSNYGYTF,TGTGCCAGCAGCCCCGACAGTAACTATGGCTACACCTTC
.,TRBJ2-3,TRBV27,.,CASSLYGRF,TGTGCCAGCAGTTTATACGGCAGGTTT
TRBD1,TRBJ1-2,TRBV7-9,.,CASSLGDSVYGYTF,TGTGCCAGCAGCTTAGGGGACAGCGTTTATGGCTACACCTTC
.,TRBJ1-1,TRBV7-9,few,CASSLESGTEAFF,TGTGCCAGCAGCTTAGAATCCGGCACTGAAGCTTTCTTT
TRBD2,TRBJ2-1,TRBV2,.,CASRVSGSSYNEQFF,TGTGCCAGCCGGGTGAGCGGGAGCTCCTACAATGAGCAGTTCTTC
TRBD1,TRBJ1-1,TRBV14,.,CASSRRQGVITEAFF,TGTGCCAGCAGCCGAAGACAGGGTGTGATCACTGAAGCTTTCTTT
.,TRBJ1-1,TRBV28,.,CASSPTALSGAFF,TGTGCCAGCAGCCCCACAGCCCTTTCCGGAGCTTTCTTT
TRBD2,TRBJ2-7,TRBV6-5,.,CASSTSGGRYEQYF,TGTGCCAGCAGCACTAGCGGAGGGCGCTACGAGCAGTACTTC
.,TRBJ1-1,TRBV2,.,CASSEQGLVMDTEAFF,TGTGCCAGCAGTGAACAGGGATTAGTTATGGATACTGAAGCTTTCTTT
.,TRBJ1-6,TRBV30,.,CASRGPSNSPLHF,TGTGCCTCCAGGGGACCCTCAAATTCACCCCTCCACTTT
.,TRBJ2-3,TRBV2,.,CASSVQGGATDTQYF,TGTGCCAGCAGTGTACAGGGTGGCGCCACAGATACGCAGTATTTT
TRBD2,TRBJ2-3,TRBV5-1,few,CARLAGGTDTQYF,TGCGCCAGACTAGCGGGAGGCACAGATACGCAGTATTTT
.,TRBJ1-5,TRBV6-6,.,CASIYGTTNGNQPQHF,TGTGCCAGCATTTATGGTACTACAAATGGGAATCAGCCCCAGCATTTT
.,TRBJ2-1,TRBV6-6,.,CASMDTLRGDNEQFF,TGTGCCAGCATGGATACCCTTAGGGGTGACAATGAGCAGTTCTTC
.,TRBJ2-7,TRBV5-1,.,CASSLYSSYEQYF,TGCGCCAGCAGCTTATACAGCTCCTACGAGCAGTACTTC
TRBD2,TRBJ2-2,TRBV6-6,.,CASSYSRAGTGELFF,TGTGCCAGCAGTTACTCCAGAGCGGGAACCGGGGAGCTGTTTTTT
.,TRBJ2-7,TRBV9,.,CASTLDPSGEQYF,TGTGCCAGCACCCTAGACCCATCGGGCGAGCAGTACTTC
TRBD2,TRBJ2-7,TRBV4-1,.,CASSQEGAGLPYEQYF,TGCGCCAGCAGCCAAGAAGGAGCGGGACTACCCTACGAGCAGTACTTC
TRBD1,TRBJ1-5,TRBV7-9,.,CASSLVGGGQLNQPQHF,TGTGCCAGCAGCTTAGTAGGAGGGGGCCAACTCAATCAGCCCCAGCATTTT